A single sample is the source of the 10 T cell receptor beta chains below, sequenced in a study of blood T cell repertoires in COVID-19. Libraries were prepared by immunoSEQ multiplex PCR; TCRdb keeps only in-frame clonotypes and omits some of them. The sample shows approximately 500,000 clones, approximately 85% of them seen only once. The sequencing sample was made of peripheral blood. These receptor sequences come from a human donor in a cohort sampled during active COVID-19.

The DNA of the CDR3 is TGTGCCAGCTCACCCCACAGTGGAGAGACCCAGTACTTC. Its protein product is CASSPHSGETQYF. The V call is TRBV18, the J call TRBJ2-5; D is uncertain. The CDR3 length is 13 residues. Trimming cost V 3 bases and J 4 bases, with 9 bases left between them. Germline CDR1 and CDR2: KGHSH and LQKENI.

The chain employs TRBV18 and TRBJ1-1, with D possibly matching TRBD1 (5 bases). Per germline, CDR1 KGHSH and CDR2 LQKENI. The CDR3 covers 15 residues. Trimming stripped 2 bases from V and 1 base from J, with 11 bases between. Here the CDR3 reads CASSPFGGENTEAFF. DNA for the CDR3: TGTGCCAGCTCACCATTCGGGGGGGAGAACACTGAAGCTTTCTTT.

The chain joins TRBV28 to TRBJ2-7, with a weak D call TRBD2 (6 bases). The V gene's germline CDR1 is MDHEN and CDR2 SYDVKM. The CDR3 covers 13 residues. Trimming left V 8 bases short and J 6 bases short, with 17 bases between. The CDR3 loop reads CASFDLNGGEQYF. The CDR3 DNA sequence: TGTGCCAGCTTCGACCTAAACGGGGGCGAGCAGTACTTC.

The count of this clone is one. J is TRBJ1-1 and V is TRBV5-1, with D maybe TRBD1 (6 bases). Germline CDR1 is SGHRS and CDR2 is YFSETQ. The CDR3 consists of 14 residues. V was clipped by 4 bases and J by 7 bases, with 17 bases between them. The CDR3 DNA reads TGCGCCAGCAGCCCCCACCGACAGGATCTTGAAGCTTTCTTT. Translation gives CASSPHRQDLEAFF.

V is TRBV25-1 and J is TRBJ1-2, with D possibly matching TRBD1 (6 bases). The length of the CDR3 is 15 residues. Per germline, CDR1 MGHDK and CDR2 SYGVNS. Trimming shortened V by 2 bases and J by 1 base, and 11 bases separated the two germline ends. CDR3 sequence (DNA): TGTGCCAGCAGTGAAGGGGCAGGGGTTAACTATGGCTACACCTTC. Its protein is CASSEGAGVNYGYTF.

The chain joins TRBV29-1 to TRBJ2-2, with 7 bases fitting TRBD1. The germline gives CDR1 SQVTM, CDR2 ANQGSEA. The V gene end was trimmed by 7 bases and the J gene end by 6 bases; junction bases not matched to a gene: 5. CDR3 length: 12 residues. This chain's CDR3 is CSGRQGPGELFF. CDR3 nucleotide sequence: TGCAGCGGTAGACAGGGCCCCGGGGAGCTGTTTTTT.

This sequence joins TRBV6-2 or TRBV6-3 and TRBJ1-2, with TRBD1 identical over 9 bases. With V trimmed by 5 bases and J by 5 bases, 12 bases remained unmatched. Germline CDR1 reads MNHEY; CDR2 reads SVGEGT. There are 16 residues in the CDR3. CDR3 nucleotide sequence: TGTGCCAGCAGTCCGAGTCGGGACAGGGCCTTTTATGGCTACACCTTC. Its translation: CASSPSRDRAFYGYTF.

This rearrangement joins TRBV28 to TRBJ2-7, with D possibly TRBD2 on 6 matching bases. V lost 5 bases, J lost 1 base, and 21 bases lay in between. The germline CDR1 and CDR2 sequences are MDHEN and SYDVKM. CDR3 length: 17 amino acids. In nucleotides, the CDR3 is TGTGCCAGCAGTACGCATGGCGGGACCTCTACTTCCTACGAGCAGTACTTC. Its protein product is CASSTHGGTSTSYEQYF.

J is TRBJ1-5 and V is TRBV28; D not certain. The germline V and J ends were trimmed by 2 bases and 6 bases, with 5 bases remaining between them. The CDR3 sequence is 12 residues long. Germline V gene lookup returns CDR1 MDHEN and CDR2 SYDVKM. In DNA, the CDR3 is TGTGCCAGCAGTTTACTTATTCAGCCCCAGCATTTT. Protein sequence: CASSLLIQPQHF. The full variable domain, in which reference TRBV28 and TRBJ1-5 provide the parts outside the CDR3, is DVKVTQSSRYLVKRTGEKVFLECVQDMDHENMFWYRQDPGLGLRLIYFSYDVKMKEKGDIPEGYSVSREKKERFSLILESASTNQTSMYLCASSLLIQPQHFGDGTRLSIL.

The chain employs TRBV7-3 and TRBJ2-1; the match to TRBD2 covers 11 bases. The CDR3 runs 20 residues. The germline CDR1 and CDR2 sequences are SGHTA and FQGTGA. J gave up 0 bases and V 5 bases, and 15 bases lay outside the gene matches. The CDR3 sequence: CASSTRASSGRPSSYNEQFF. In nucleotides, the CDR3 is TGTGCCAGCAGCACTAGGGCATCTAGCGGGAGGCCGAGCTCCTACAATGAGCAGTTCTTC.